Below, 24 T cell receptor beta chains from the same sample are listed, as sequenced in a study of blood T cell repertoires in COVID-19 (dated by TCRdb to about 2020). Libraries were made using the immunoSEQ multiplex PCR assay. Sourced from immuneACCESS, this table was stored by TCRdb with only in-frame sequences that have V and J called. A share of the clones is absent; for the studies checked, an unresolved V gene accounts for under half, and the remainder has no known explanation. This sample gives around 250,000 clones in total; more than 80% of them show up just once. Approximately 2% of the sample belongs to the ten largest clones. Specimen: peripheral blood. The receptors were sampled from a man aged 25 to 40 who had recovered from COVID-19.

This rearrangement joins TRBV5-8 to TRBJ2-7; TRBD2 aligns across 10 bases. The V and J ends lost 4 bases and 5 bases, in that order; junction bases with no gene match: 6. Per the germline V gene, CDR1 is SGHTS and CDR2 is YDEGEE. CDR3 length equals 14 residues. Here the CDR3 reads CASSPSGGVNEQYF. The DNA for the CDR3 is TGTGCCAGCAGCCCTAGCGGGGGTGTGAACGAGCAGTACTTC.

This chain uses TRBV6-5 with TRBJ2-5; D unresolved. The CDR3 has 15 amino acids. V lost 2 bases, J lost 2 bases, and 12 bases lay in between. CDR1 and CDR2 from the germline V gene are MNHEY and SVGAGI. DNA for the CDR3: TGTGCCAGCAGTTACGGAGAGACCATACAAGAGACCCAGTACTTC. Amino acid sequence: CASSYGETIQETQYF.

This chain joins TRBV19 and TRBJ1-5; D might be TRBD1 (6 bases). Germline lookup yields CDR1 LNHDA and CDR2 SQIVND (reference sequence). V shed 5 bases and J shed 6 bases, with 14 bases lying between them. CDR3 length: 14 residues. CDR3 coding DNA: TGTGCCAGTAGTTTGACAGGATGGCGTCAGCCCCAGCATTTT. It specifies CASSLTGWRQPQHF.

This chain links TRBV5-4 with TRBJ2-5; possible D gene TRBD2, 5 bases. The CDR3 loop spans 15 amino acids. Trimming pared 3 bases from V and 1 base from J, leaving 13 bases between. In germline, CDR1 is SGHNT, CDR2 YYREEE (reference sequence). CDR3 in amino acids: CASSSLEESQETQYF. CDR3 nucleotides: TGTGCCAGCAGCTCCCTGGAGGAAAGCCAAGAGACCCAGTACTTC. Full variable domain (missing parts from reference TRBV5-4 and TRBJ2-5): ETGVTQSPTHLIKTRGQQVTLRCSSQSGHNTVSWYQQALGQGPQFIFQYYREEENGRGNFPPRFSGLQFPNYSSELNVNALELDDSALYLCASSSLEESQETQYFGPGTRLLVL.

CDR3 region: CASSHPQGPQETQYF. The CDR3 DNA follows: TGTGCCAGCAGCCATCCACAGGGACCGCAAGAGACCCAGTACTTC. The V gene is TRBV4-2, the J gene TRBJ2-5; possible D gene TRBD1, 6 bases. Germline values: CDR1 LGHNA, CDR2 YNFKEQ. CDR3 length: 15 residues. V was shortened by 3 bases and J by 2 bases, with 13 bases between the two germline ends.

V is TRBV5-6 and J is TRBJ2-3; TRBD1 might be the D (6 bases). The CDR3 spans 16 residues. Germline CDR1 is SGHDT and CDR2 is YYEEEE. V was cut by 0 bases and J by 4 bases, with 15 bases left in between. CDR3 protein: CASSLVTGQTADTQYF. The CDR3 region has the DNA TGTGCCAGCAGCTTGGTAACCGGACAGACAGCAGATACGCAGTATTTT. Together with reference TRBV5-6 and TRBJ2-3, the CDR3 gives the full variable domain: DAGVTQSPTHLIKTRGQQVTLRCSPKSGHDTVSWYQQALGQGPQFIFQYYEEEERQRGNFPDRFSGHQFPNYSSELNVNALLLGDSALYLCASSLVTGQTADTQYFGPGTRLTVL.

The CDR3 here is CASRAGTGDGYTF. Here the CDR3 DNA reads TGTGCCAGCAGGGCCGGGACAGGGGATGGCTACACCTTC. The chain recombines TRBV12-3 or TRBV12-4 with TRBJ1-2, with TRBD1 identical over 10 bases. The CDR3 has 13 amino acids. V dropped 6 bases and J dropped 6; count of bases not matched to a gene: 4.

This clone appeared a single time. The gene calls are TRBV7-7 and TRBJ2-1, with D possibly being TRBD1 (5 bases). V was clipped by 5 bases and J by 4 bases, with 15 bases between them. The germline gives CDR1 SSHAT, CDR2 FNYEAQ (reference sequence). This CDR3 is 15 amino acids long. The CDR3 nucleotides read TGTGCCAGCAGCCTCGGACAACCCGAGTACAATGAGCAGTTCTTC. Protein sequence: CASSLGQPEYNEQFF.

V is TRBV24-1 and J is TRBJ2-1; TRBD1 matches at 10 bases. CDR1 is KGHDR and CDR2 is SFDVKD in the germline V gene. The CDR3 totals 15 residues. V lost 3 bases, J lost 5 bases, and 3 bases stayed unmatched. CDR3 in DNA: TGTGCCACCAGTGATGCGGACAGGGGGGACAATGAGCAGTTCTTC. It encodes CATSDADRGDNEQFF.

In its sample, this clone was seen a few times. CDR3 DNA sequence: TGTGCCAGCAGTCACAGCTCTGGGGCCAACGTCCTGACTTTC. Its translation: CASSHSSGANVLTF. The J gene is TRBJ2-6, the V gene TRBV2; D gene unclear. Germline V gene data show CDR1 as SNHLY and CDR2 as FYNNEI. This CDR3 is built from 14 residues. V lost 5 bases and J 0 bases, leaving 5 bases between the germline ends. The entire variable domain, with the rest obtained from reference TRBV2 and TRBJ2-6, is as follows: EPEVTQTPSHQVTQMGQEVILRCVPISNHLYFYWYRQILGQKVEFLVSFYNNEISEKSEIFDDQFSVERPDGSNFTLKIRSTKLEDSAMYFCASSHSSGANVLTFGAGSRLTVL.

The chain recombines TRBV5-1 with TRBJ2-7; possible D gene TRBD2, 5 bases. V was pared by 1 base and J by 6 bases, with 14 bases between. Germline assignment: CDR1 SGHRS and CDR2 YFSETQ. This CDR3 comprises 14 residues. The CDR3 protein is CASSLSSRAGEQYF. In DNA form, the CDR3 reads TGCGCCAGCAGCTTGTCGTCTAGGGCGGGCGAGCAGTACTTC.

The chain uses TRBV30 and TRBJ1-2; 9 bases are shared with TRBD1. Germline trimming cut 3 bases from V and 4 bases from J; bases unmatched to any gene: 6. The CDR3 totals 14 residues. In germline, CDR1 is GTSNPN, CDR2 SVGIG (reference sequence). In DNA, the CDR3 is TGTGCCTGGAGCCGAACAGGGGGCAGCTATGGCTACACCTTC. Protein: CAWSRTGGSYGYTF.

The chain couples TRBV19 to TRBJ2-7; 11 bases are a match to TRBD1. The CDR3 totals 14 residues. Germline CDR1 and CDR2: LNHDA and SQIVND (reference sequence). V dropped 6 bases and J dropped 2; count of bases not matched to a gene: 3. CDR3 amino acids: CASSPGQGAYEQYF. In DNA form, the CDR3 reads TGTGCCAGTAGCCCGGGACAGGGGGCCTACGAGCAGTACTTC. The variable domain in full, completed from reference TRBV19 and TRBJ2-7, reads DGGITQSPKYLFRKEGQNVTLSCEQNLNHDAMYWYRQDPGQGLRLIYYSQIVNDFQKGDIAEGYSVSREKKESFPLTVTSAQKNPTAFYLCASSPGQGAYEQYFGPGTRLTVT.

The chain recombines TRBV4-2 with TRBJ2-1; 8 bases line up with TRBD1. With V trimmed by 0 bases and J by 7 bases, 11 bases remained unmatched. The length of the CDR3 is 17 residues. Germline lookup yields CDR1 LGHNA and CDR2 YNFKEQ. The CDR3 nucleotides are TGTGCCAGCAGCCAAGATATCGGCCAGGGGGCAAGTAATGAGCAGTTCTTC. Translating it yields CASSQDIGQGASNEQFF.

The rearrangement links TRBV28 to TRBJ1-3; D ambiguous. The CDR3 runs to 14 residues. Germline loops: CDR1 MDHEN, CDR2 SYDVKM. Trimming pared 8 bases from V and 7 bases from J, leaving 18 bases between. The CDR3 region is CASETPSRWNTIYF. CDR3 bases: TGTGCCAGCGAAACTCCCTCGCGGTGGAACACCATATATTTT. Full variable domain (outside the CDR3, taken from reference TRBV28 and TRBJ1-3): DVKVTQSSRYLVKRTGEKVFLECVQDMDHENMFWYRQDPGLGLRLIYFSYDVKMKEKGDIPEGYSVSREKKERFSLILESASTNQTSMYLCASETPSRWNTIYFGEGSWLTVV.

The chain joins TRBV12-3 or TRBV12-4 to TRBJ1-2; D is possibly TRBD1 (6 bases). CDR3 length: 11 residues. The V end lost 5 bases, the J end lost 7 bases, and 8 bases lay between the germline ends. CDR3 sequence (DNA): TGTGCCAGCAGTGGGACATTTGGCTACACCTTC. It yields the protein CASSGTFGYTF.

The J gene is TRBJ1-3, the V gene TRBV10-1; 12 nucleotides match TRBD1. J gave up 4 bases and V 7 bases, and 11 bases lay outside the gene matches. CDR3 size: 17 residues. From germline, CDR1 is WNHNN and CDR2 SYGVQD (reference sequence). The CDR3 region is CASNPGQGALRGNTIYF. CDR3 coding DNA: TGCGCCAGCAATCCGGGACAGGGGGCTTTGCGGGGAAACACCATATATTTT.

The chain joins TRBV19 to TRBJ2-5; 10 bases are shared with TRBD1. The V segment lost 5 bases and the J segment 5 bases; nucleotides outside the gene matches: 8. The CDR3 consists of 15 residues. Germline loops: CDR1 LNHDA, CDR2 SQIVND (reference sequence). The CDR3 region has the DNA TGTGCCAGTAGTCCCGACAGGGGGCAGGGGGAGACCCAGTACTTC. This encodes CASSPDRGQGETQYF.

This rearrangement joins TRBV11-1 to TRBJ1-1; 7 positions match TRBD1. Germline CDR1 is SGHAT and CDR2 is FQDESV (reference sequence). CDR3 size: 14 residues. With 4 bases clipped from V and 1 base from J, the junction kept 3 bases outside the gene matches. The CDR3 loop reads CASSYRTGNTEAFF. The CDR3 DNA is TGTGCCAGCAGCTATCGGACAGGGAACACTGAAGCTTTCTTT.

The chain combines TRBV10-3 with TRBJ1-1; D is perhaps TRBD1 (6 bases). Trimming cost V 7 bases and J 2 bases, with 20 bases left between them. CDR1 is ENHRY and CDR2 is SYGVKD in the germline V gene. The CDR3 has 16 residues. CDR3 nucleotide sequence: TGTGCCATCACCCCAGGAAAAGGGACACTTAACACTGAAGCTTTCTTT. Translated: CAITPGKGTLNTEAFF.

V usage is TRBV10-2 and J usage is TRBJ1-3; a weak D match, TRBD1 (6 bases). CDR1 WSHSY and CDR2 SAAADI come from the germline V gene. V was cut by 5 bases and J by 0 bases, with 11 bases left in between. This CDR3 has 15 residues. Written as DNA, the CDR3 is TGCGCCAGCAGTACCGACAGGAGCTCTGGAAACACCATATATTTT. It specifies CASSTDRSSGNTIYF.

The chain is built from TRBV27 and TRBJ1-2; TRBD1 aligns across 7 bases. CDR3 length equals 14 residues. CDR1 and CDR2 (germline): MNHEY, SMNVEV (reference sequence). With 4 bases clipped from V and 4 bases from J, the junction kept 6 bases outside the gene matches. This CDR3 reads CASSSPTGSYGYTF. The CDR3 DNA is TGTGCCAGCAGTTCCCCGACAGGGAGCTATGGCTACACCTTC.

The chain employs TRBV9 and TRBJ2-3; 8 bases fit TRBD2. This CDR3 is 14 amino acids long. Looked up from germline, CDR1 is SGDLS and CDR2 is YYNGEE. Germline trimming cut 6 bases from V and 5 bases from J; bases unmatched to any gene: 8. CDR3 bases: TGTGCCAGCACCCGGCGGGGGGTCAGAGATACGCAGTATTTT. This codes for CASTRRGVRDTQYF. Filled out from reference TRBV9 and TRBJ2-3, the complete variable domain reads DSGVTQTPKHLITATGQRVTLRCSPRSGDLSVYWYQQSLDQGLQFLIQYYNGEERAKGNILERFSAQQFPDLHSELNLSSLELGDSALYFCASTRRGVRDTQYFGPGTRLTVL.

This clone was observed once. This chain uses TRBV6-5 with TRBJ2-7, with 7 bases identical to TRBD2. V trimming: 6 bases; J trimming: 7 bases; junction bases outside the gene matches: 9. Germline CDR1 is MNHEY and CDR2 is SVGAGI. This CDR3 region has 13 residues. CDR3 bases: TGTGCCAGCAGAGCGACATCGGGGGGAGAGCAGTACTTC. Translated, it gives CASRATSGGEQYF.